The source of this TCR beta chain is a study of cytomegalovirus exposure and HLA in healthy donors. The V gene end was trimmed by 6 bases and the J gene end by 3 bases; junction bases not matched to a gene: 6. The length of the CDR3 is 16 residues. CDR1 and CDR2 (germline): LNHDA, SQIVND (reference sequence). This clone was picked up one time. Researchers ran the PCR with 60 Vbeta and 13 Jbeta primers. The protocol was immunoSEQ multiplex PCR, while the TCRdb copy is restricted to in-frame clones and leaves out a portion. The table records roughly 190,000 clones, roughly 10% of them present only once.

The sequence derives from a woman aged 25-40 years in good health and CMV-seropositive. The specimen sequenced was PBMCs. The chain carries TRBV19 and TRBJ2-3, with TRBD2 matching over 13 bases. This chain's CDR3 is CASRPLLAGGTDTQYF. The CDR3 coding sequence is TGTGCCAGTAGACCCTTACTAGCGGGAGGGACAGATACGCAGTATTTT.